This T cell receptor beta chain is from a study of T cells in Graves' hyperthyroidism and ophthalmopathy. Whole-study findings and limits: Ophthalmopathy was model-predicted a median roughly 6.3 months pre-onset. Expanded thyroid clonotypes (above 0.001) were mostly also found in blood.

Amplification of TCR beta CDR3 regions was performed using RNA transcripts as template. With the HTBI primer set, the TCR CDR3 went through a first round of RT-PCR. One entry per CDR3 protein results from TCRdb running MiXCR on the multiplex PCR reads. The sample lists about 320,000 distinct CDR3 sequences; over 15% were seen once. This CDR3 spans 13 amino acids. Per germline, CDR1 MNHEY and CDR2 SVGAGI. V lost 4 bases, J lost 1 base, and 7 bases lay in between. This clonotype was recorded many times. Its antigen is as yet unknown. Uncontrolled infection, other autoimmune disease, pregnancy or lactation led to exclusion. Each diagnosis was grounded in clinical symptoms, serum thyroxine and TRAb, thyroid ultrasound, and orbital computed tomography.

The receptor's source is a man aged 30-40 years with Graves' hyperthyroidism. The sample comprised blood. This rearrangement joins TRBV6-5 to TRBJ1-2, with unresolved D. DNA of the CDR3: TGTGCCAGCAGTTCCACAGATAACTATGGCTACACCTTC. It codes for CASSSTDNYGYTF.